One and the same sample provided the 8 T cell receptor beta chains below, sequenced in a study of blood T cell repertoires in COVID-19. The repertoire was sequenced with immunoSEQ multiplex PCR; TCRdb's copy has only in-frame clones and lacks some. The table lists 250,000 to 300,000 clones, around 90% of them singletons. What was sequenced was peripheral blood. Receptors were obtained from a woman aged 45 to 65 who had recovered from COVID-19.

The chain is built from TRBV7-2 and TRBJ2-7; 9 nucleotides agree with TRBD2. The CDR3 spans 15 residues. Germline loops: CDR1 SGHTA, CDR2 FQGNSA. Trimming removed 4 bases from V and 2 bases from J; junction bases left unmatched: 6. CDR3 region: CASSWGTSRTYEQYF. In DNA, the CDR3 is TGTGCCAGCAGCTGGGGGACTAGCCGAACCTACGAGCAGTACTTC.

This chain links TRBV5-1 with TRBJ1-1, with D unresolved. V was cut by 1 base and J by 1 base, with 5 bases left in between. Germline V CDR1 and CDR2: SGHRS, YFSETQ. This CDR3 is built from 13 residues. CDR3 loop: CASSLLPNTEAFF. CDR3 nucleotides: TGCGCCAGCAGCTTGCTACCGAACACTGAAGCTTTCTTT.

The rearrangement uses TRBV4-3 and TRBJ1-2; D gene uncertain. The germline V gene has CDR1 LGHNA and CDR2 YSLEER. The CDR3 covers 12 residues. Trimming cost V 0 bases and J 5 bases, with 4 bases left between them. The DNA of the CDR3 is TGCGCCAGCAGCCAAGACAGTTATGGCTACACCTTC. Translated, it gives CASSQDSYGYTF.

The V call is TRBV14, the J call TRBJ2-6, with D maybe TRBD1 (6 bases). This CDR3 region has 15 residues. V was clipped by 4 bases and J by 5 bases, with 12 bases between them. Germline lookup yields CDR1 SGHDN and CDR2 FVKESK. CDR3 DNA: TGTGCCAGCAGCCCCAAGAGGGGGTGGGCCAACGTCCTGACTTTC. This encodes CASSPKRGWANVLTF.

The CDR3 spells CASSLRDSGIITYYEQYF. The CDR3 nucleotides are TGTGCCAGCAGCCTGCGGGATAGCGGGATAATAACGTACTACGAGCAGTACTTC. The chain uses TRBV7-2 and TRBJ2-7, with TRBD2 matching 8 bases. The length of the CDR3 is 18 residues. Germline loops: CDR1 SGHTA, CDR2 FQGNSA. V gave up 5 bases and J gave up 3 bases; unmatched junction bases: 18.

This clone was detected only a few times. The genes are TRBV6-5 and TRBJ2-7; D not resolved. The CDR3 extends over 12 amino acids. Germline V gene data show CDR1 as MNHEY and CDR2 as SVGAGI. V gave up 4 bases and J gave up 1 base, with 5 bases separating them. The CDR3 loop reads CASSSPSYEQYF. As DNA, the CDR3 is TGTGCCAGCAGTTCCCCATCCTACGAGCAGTACTTC.

The rearrangement links TRBV3-1 (or the pseudogene TRBV3-2) to TRBJ1-1; 9 nucleotides align to TRBD1. This CDR3 has 12 residues. Germline assignment: CDR1 LGHDT and CDR2 YNNKEL (reference sequence). V lost 7 bases to trimming and J lost 7 bases; unmatched junction nucleotides: 4. In DNA, the CDR3 is TGTGCCAGCACCCTGGGACAGGGTGAAGCTTTCTTT. As protein: CASTLGQGEAFF.

The V call is TRBV3-1 (or the pseudogene TRBV3-2), the J call TRBJ1-2; D gene uncertain. The CDR3 length is 16 residues. V gave up 4 bases and J gave up 1 base, with 16 bases separating them. The germline gives CDR1 LGHDT, CDR2 YNNKEL (reference sequence). CDR3 region: CASSPIQRGINYGYTF. The CDR3 DNA is TGTGCCAGCAGCCCAATCCAAAGAGGTATTAACTATGGCTACACCTTC.